The entry below gives a single T cell receptor beta chain sequence along with its context. Its antigen specificity is not known. Per-base qualities were not stored, and no clone one base away is much larger. The junction shows trimming of 5 bases on V and 6 bases on J, plus 21 bases between the germline ends. CDR1 and CDR2 (MGHRA, YSYEKL) derive from the germline V gene. From cysteine to phenylalanine, the CDR3 is 16 amino acids long. Of all the DNA, just the CDR3 is kept, 48 bases in frame from base 1. Ficoll-Paque density gradient centrifugation was the method used to isolate PBMCs. These reads were obtained on an Illumina NovaSeq 6000. TCRalpha and TCRbeta cDNA libraries were constructed by 5'RACE with constant-segment primers, with sample barcodes and unique molecular identifiers being introduced. Trizol reagent was used to extract RNA from every sample. The libraries were amplified in two PCR steps, and the second step added a second sample barcode and Illumina TruSeq adapters. The libraries were sequenced on an Illumina NovaSeq using 2 x 150 bp paired-end reads. As for the original processing: With migec v1.2.7, reads were demultiplexed and then collapsed into UMI-guided consensus sequences. Using mixcr v2.1.11, UMI consensuses were aligned to TRA and TRB V and J templates and then assembled into clonotypes. Expanded or contracted clonotypes were those called significant by both edgeR and NoisET, with noise models trained on biological replicates. edgeR calls used a false discovery rate-adjusted p below 0.01 and a log2 fold-change threshold of 1. PCA with hierarchical clustering of max-normalized trajectories of the 1000 most abundant clonotypes was used as exploratory dynamics analysis. The CD4 or CD8 phenotype of responding clones was assigned using the separately sequenced CD4+ and CD8+ repertoires. TCRdb trimmed public reads at Q25 via fastp, called clones via MiXCR and kept in-frame beta chains. Every entry covers one CDR3 protein and lists the most common genes and DNA from its rows. Clone size and V and J calls follow TCRdb, not the original study. This sample holds approximately 450,000 distinct CDR3 sequences; roughly 18% were observed only once. The ten largest clones capture roughly an eighth of the sample.

These data originate in a study of T-cell memory formation after mild COVID-19 (dated by TCRdb to the early 2020s). Notes on the research overall: TCR sequence clusters from the two donors were largely donor specific. Longitudinal TCRalpha and TCRbeta repertoire sequencing tracked T-cell clones expanding and contracting after mild COVID-19 in a couple of donors. The cohort was made up of two young adult volunteers, one female and one male, who were previously healthy. The paper's findings and limits, for the study overall: The second-wave clones that peaked on day 37 were not confirmed to be SARS-CoV-2 specific. Only two mild cases were covered by the study, and larger cohorts that include severe cases with pre-infection samples were considered necessary. Clones contracting from day 15 to 85 had balanced CD4/CD8 phenotypes, while a second wave expanding from day 15 to 37 was biased towards CD4+. Contracting CD4+ clones were located mainly in the CM and EM memory subsets, whereas CD8+ clones were found to be enriched in EMRA. Some responding clones were detected in pre-infection memory, which suggested that pre-existing cross-reactive memory T cells had joined the SARS-CoV-2 response.

The sample was PBMCs or a T cell subset sorted from them (not recorded which). This TCR was sampled from an adult woman who had mild COVID-19 (a few samples of this study predate the infection). The sample titles of this study are shuffled in the database, so cell type and time point are left out; the donor was told from shared clones. The chain is assembled from TRBV4-1 and TRBJ2-3; the best D guess is TRBD1, with 5 bases matching. The DNA sequence follows: TGCGCCAGCAGCACAGCTCCTCGTAGGGGATCCGATACGCAGTATTTT. This codes for CASSTAPRRGSDTQYF.